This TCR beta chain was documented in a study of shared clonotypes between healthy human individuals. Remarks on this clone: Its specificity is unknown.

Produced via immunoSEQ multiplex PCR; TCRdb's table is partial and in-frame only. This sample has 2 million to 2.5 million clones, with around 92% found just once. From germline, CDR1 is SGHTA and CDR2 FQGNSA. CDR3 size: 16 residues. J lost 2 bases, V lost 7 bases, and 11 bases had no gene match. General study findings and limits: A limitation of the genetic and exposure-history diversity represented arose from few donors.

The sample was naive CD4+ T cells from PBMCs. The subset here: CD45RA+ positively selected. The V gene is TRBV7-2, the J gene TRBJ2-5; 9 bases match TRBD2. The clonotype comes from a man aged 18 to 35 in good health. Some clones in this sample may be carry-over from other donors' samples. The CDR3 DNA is TGTGCCAGCACGCTAGCGGGACTAGGCTCTCAAGAGACCCAGTACTTC. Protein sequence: CASTLAGLGSQETQYF.